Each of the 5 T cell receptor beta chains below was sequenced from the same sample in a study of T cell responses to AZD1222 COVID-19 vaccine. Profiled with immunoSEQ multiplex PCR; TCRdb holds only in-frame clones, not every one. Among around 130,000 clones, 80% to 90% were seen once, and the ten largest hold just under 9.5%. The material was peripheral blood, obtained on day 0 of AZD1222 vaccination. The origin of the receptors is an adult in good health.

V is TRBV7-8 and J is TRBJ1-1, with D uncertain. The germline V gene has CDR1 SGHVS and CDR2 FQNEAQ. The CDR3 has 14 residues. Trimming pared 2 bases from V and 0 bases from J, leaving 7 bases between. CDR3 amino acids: CASSLNSVNTEAFF. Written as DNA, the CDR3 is TGTGCCAGCAGCTTAAACAGTGTGAACACTGAAGCTTTCTTT.

The CDR3 reads CASSFSGQGAYEQYF. The CDR3 region has the DNA TGTGCCAGCAGTTTTTCCGGACAGGGGGCCTACGAGCAGTACTTC. The chain employs TRBV28 and TRBJ2-7, with 10 positions matching TRBD1. The V gene end was trimmed by 3 bases and the J gene end by 2 bases; junction bases not matched to a gene: 4. This CDR3 has 15 amino acids. Germline values: CDR1 MDHEN, CDR2 SYDVKM.

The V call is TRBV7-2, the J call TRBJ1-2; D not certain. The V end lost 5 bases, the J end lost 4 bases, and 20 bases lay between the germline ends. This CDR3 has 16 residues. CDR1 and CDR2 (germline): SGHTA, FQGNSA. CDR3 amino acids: CASSKSDTQAIYGYTF. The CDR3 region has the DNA TGTGCCAGCAGCAAATCGGATACTCAGGCAATCTATGGCTACACCTTC.

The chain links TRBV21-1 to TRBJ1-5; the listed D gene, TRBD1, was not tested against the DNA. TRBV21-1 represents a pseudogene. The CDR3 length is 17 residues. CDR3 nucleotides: TGTGCCAATGGGGACAGGGGGCTTACTGTGGGGAATCAGCCCCAGCATTTT. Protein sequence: CANGDRGLTVGNQPQHF.

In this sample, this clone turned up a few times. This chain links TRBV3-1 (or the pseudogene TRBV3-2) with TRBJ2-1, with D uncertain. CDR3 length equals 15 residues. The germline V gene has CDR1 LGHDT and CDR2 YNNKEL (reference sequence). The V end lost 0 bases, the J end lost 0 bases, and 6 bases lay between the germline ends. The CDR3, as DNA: TGTGCCAGCAGCCAAGACAGGAGCTCCTACAATGAGCAGTTCTTC. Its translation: CASSQDRSSYNEQFF.